This TCR beta chain was sequenced for a study of cytomegalovirus exposure and HLA in healthy donors. The V gene end was trimmed by 4 bases and the J gene end by 10 bases; junction bases not matched to a gene: 11. This CDR3 region has 14 residues. CDR1 is MNHNS and CDR2 is SASEGT in the germline V gene. Findings of the study overall: A later analysis found most CMV-associated TCR beta chains apparently HLA-restricted.

Concerning this clone: The antigen remains undetermined.

Primers for the PCR totalled 60 Vbeta and 13 Jbeta. Sequenced by immunoSEQ multiplex PCR; TCRdb stores in-frame clones only, minus some. The sample holds about 52,000 clones, over 60% seen once. Sequencing was done on a sample of PBMCs. The V call is TRBV6-1, the J call TRBJ2-5; 8 bases are a match to TRBD1. This clonotype originated in a woman aged 45 to 65 in good health and CMV-seronegative. DNA of the CDR3: TGTGCCAGCAGTGGACAGGGGATTCACGGCGACCAGTACTTC. It specifies CASSGQGIHGDQYF.